Below are 20 T cell receptor beta chains sequenced from a single sample in a study of T cell changes during pregnancy in multiple sclerosis. The assay was immunoSEQ multiplex PCR, and TCRdb's table has in-frame clones only and misses some. The sample has under 65,000 clones, roughly 90% seen once. This specimen consisted of peripheral blood, obtained in the first trimester of pregnancy. The source is a female donor in good health, enrolled as a control in a pregnancy study.

The J gene is TRBJ1-2, the V gene TRBV5-6, with 8 bases aligning to TRBD1. This CDR3 has 15 residues. Germline V gene lookup returns CDR1 SGHDT and CDR2 YYEEEE. Germline trimming cut 3 bases from V and 4 bases from J; bases unmatched to any gene: 8. CDR3 DNA sequence: TGTGCCAGCAGCTCCCGGACAGGGTCTTTCTATGGCTACACCTTC. Protein: CASSSRTGSFYGYTF. The full variable domain, with the rest looked up from reference TRBV5-6 and TRBJ1-2, is DAGVTQSPTHLIKTRGQQVTLRCSPKSGHDTVSWYQQALGQGPQFIFQYYEEEERQRGNFPDRFSGHQFPNYSSELNVNALLLGDSALYLCASSSRTGSFYGYTFGSGTRLTVV.

The DNA for the CDR3 is TGTGCCACCGTTCCCCGGGGTGACTTCTACGAGCAGTACTTC. This translates into CATVPRGDFYEQYF. The gene calls are TRBV7-3 and TRBJ2-7, with D tentatively TRBD2 (5 bases). The CDR3 is made up of 14 amino acids. CDR1 is SGHTA and CDR2 is FQGTGA in the germline V gene. V was trimmed by 10 bases and J by 3 bases, leaving 19 bases between them.

This chain joins TRBV7-9 and TRBJ2-3; D may be TRBD1 (6 bases). V was pared by 4 bases and J by 2 bases, with 13 bases between. The germline CDR1 and CDR2 sequences are SEHNR and FQNEAQ (reference sequence). This CDR3 comprises 15 residues. The CDR3 loop is CASSSDRLTTDTQYF. As DNA, the CDR3 is TGTGCCAGCAGCTCGGACAGACTGACCACAGATACGCAGTATTTT.

The V call is TRBV6-5, the J call TRBJ2-7; no clear D. This CDR3 is 12 amino acids long. Germline lookup yields CDR1 MNHEY and CDR2 SVGAGI. The V end was cut by 5 bases, the J end by 6 bases, with 11 bases between. This chain's CDR3 is CASSAGSFEQYF. CDR3 sequence (DNA): TGTGCCAGCAGTGCAGGAAGCTTCGAGCAGTACTTC.

J is TRBJ2-1 and V is TRBV14, with TRBD1 matching over 9 bases. Germline V lookup: CDR1 SGHDN, CDR2 FVKESK. This CDR3 has 18 residues. The ends lost 0 bases at V and 7 bases at J; junction bases unmatched: 13. CDR3 sequence (DNA): TGTGCCAGCAGCCAAGACCTATACAGGGGGCGAGTTCGGAATGAGCAGTTCTTC. Protein: CASSQDLYRGRVRNEQFF.

The J gene is TRBJ2-2, the V gene TRBV9, with D possibly being TRBD2 (5 bases). The CDR3 is 16 residues long. V lost 0 bases and J 7 bases, leaving 16 bases between the germline ends. Germline V gene data show CDR1 as SGDLS and CDR2 as YYNGEE. The CDR3, as DNA: TGTGCCAGCAGCGTAGAGTCGGCTAGCATTGACGGGGAGCTGTTTTTT. Translating gives CASSVESASIDGELFF. Filled out from reference TRBV9 and TRBJ2-2, the complete variable domain reads DSGVTQTPKHLITATGQRVTLRCSPRSGDLSVYWYQQSLDQGLQFLIQYYNGEERAKGNILERFSAQQFPDLHSELNLSSLELGDSALYFCASSVESASIDGELFFGEGSRLTVL.

The rearrangement joins TRBV19 to TRBJ2-5; the match to TRBD2 covers 9 bases. The CDR3 has 17 residues. The J segment lost 4 bases and the V segment lost 3 bases, leaving 12 bases of the junction unmatched. Germline CDR1 LNHDA, CDR2 SQIVND (reference sequence). CDR3 DNA sequence: TGTGCCAGTAGTATTATCGCGGCTAGCGGGGAGGCAGAGACCCAGTACTTC. It yields the protein CASSIIAASGEAETQYF.

The chain recombines TRBV5-4 with TRBJ2-7; 8 nucleotides match TRBD2. The CDR3 covers 13 residues. Germline lookup yields CDR1 SGHNT and CDR2 YYREEE (reference sequence). V gave up 3 bases and J gave up 8 bases; unmatched junction bases: 7. The CDR3 DNA is TGTGCCAGCAGCTCCTGGGGTAGCGGGAAGCAGTACTTC. It yields the protein CASSSWGSGKQYF.

The chain combines TRBV11-2 with TRBJ2-7; D unclear. V gave up 3 bases and J gave up 0 bases, with 9 bases separating them. The CDR3 covers 14 residues. Germline V gene sequence: CDR1 SGHAT, CDR2 FQNNGV. This CDR3 reads CASSFETNSYEQYF. CDR3 DNA sequence: TGTGCCAGCAGCTTCGAGACAAACTCCTACGAGCAGTACTTC.

The chain carries TRBV7-9 and TRBJ1-1; D perhaps matches TRBD1 (5 bases). V lost 3 bases to trimming and J lost 2 bases, with 13 bases between them. The CDR3 covers 15 residues. Germline CDR1 SEHNR, CDR2 FQNEAQ (reference sequence). CDR3 residues: CASSFGGVGNTEAFF. The CDR3 DNA reads as TGTGCCAGCAGCTTCGGAGGGGTAGGAAACACTGAAGCTTTCTTT.

This clone was counted once. The chain recombines TRBV7-3 with TRBJ2-1, with 8 bases matching TRBD2. This CDR3 region has 15 residues. V lost 1 base and J lost 1; bases outside the gene matches: 0. Germline lookup yields CDR1 SGHTA and CDR2 FQGTGA. CDR3 bases: TGTGCCAGCAGCTTAATAGCGGGATCCTACAATGAGCAGTTCTTC. Translating gives CASSLIAGSYNEQFF.

The chain combines TRBV7-2 with TRBJ2-7, with a tentative D call TRBD2 (6 bases). This CDR3 is built from 14 residues. V dropped 5 bases and J dropped 6 bases, with 17 bases sitting between them. Germline V lookup: CDR1 SGHTA, CDR2 FQGNSA. The CDR3 spells CASSPGVGGVEQYF. For the CDR3, the DNA is TGTGCCAGCAGCCCGGGGGTAGGTGGCGTCGAGCAGTACTTC.

J is TRBJ1-1 and V is TRBV5-1, with 10 bases aligning to TRBD1. With 3 bases clipped from V and 4 bases from J, the junction kept 0 bases outside the gene matches. CDR3 size: 13 residues. The germline CDR1 and CDR2 sequences are SGHRS and YFSETQ. The CDR3 sequence is CASSWTGGTEAFF. The CDR3 coding sequence is TGCGCCAGCAGCTGGACAGGGGGCACTGAAGCTTTCTTT.

In the case of this clone: Other DNA sequences in this sample translate to the same CDR3. The CDR3 nucleotides read TGTGCCAGCAGTGACGGGGTCTCCTACGAGCAGTACTTC. Encoded protein: CASSDGVSYEQYF. The V gene is TRBV2, the J gene TRBJ2-7, with D possibly matching TRBD2 (5 bases). Per the germline V gene, CDR1 is SNHLY and CDR2 is FYNNEI. The CDR3 contains 13 residues. The V and J ends lost 3 bases and 0 bases respectively, with 6 bases between them.

This clone was seen once. The chain couples TRBV2 to TRBJ1-5; D not resolved. This CDR3 is built from 14 residues. The V gene lost 8 bases and the J gene lost 0 bases, with 11 bases spanning the gap. Germline V gene data show CDR1 as SNHLY and CDR2 as FYNNEI. CDR3 amino acids: CASGQEASNQPQHF. DNA for the CDR3: TGTGCCAGCGGTCAGGAAGCTAGCAATCAGCCCCAGCATTTT. Full variable domain (outside the CDR3, taken from reference TRBV2 and TRBJ1-5): EPEVTQTPSHQVTQMGQEVILRCVPISNHLYFYWYRQILGQKVEFLVSFYNNEISEKSEIFDDQFSVERPDGSNFTLKIRSTKLEDSAMYFCASGQEASNQPQHFGDGTRLSIL.

The chain links TRBV11-3 to TRBJ2-7; D possibly corresponds to TRBD2 (6 bases). This CDR3 has 14 residues. The germline CDR1 and CDR2 sequences are SGHNT and YENEEA. V gave up 1 base and J gave up 3 bases, with 10 bases separating them. In DNA form, the CDR3 reads TGTGCCAGCAGCTTAGGGACTACGGTCTACGAGCAGTACTTC. Its translation: CASSLGTTVYEQYF.

The chain recombines TRBV5-1 with TRBJ2-7; tentatively, D is TRBD1 (5 bases). V gave up 0 bases and J gave up 3 bases, with 13 bases separating them. The CDR3 extends over 15 amino acids. CDR1 is SGHRS, CDR2 YFSETQ, per germline. Written as DNA, the CDR3 is TGCGCCAGCAGCTTGGGGACATTGACCGACTACGAGCAGTACTTC. It codes for CASSLGTLTDYEQYF.

This clone was observed a single time. This rearrangement joins TRBV5-1 to TRBJ1-2, with 7 bases matching TRBD1. J gave up 6 bases and V 4 bases, and 12 bases lay outside the gene matches. Looked up from germline, CDR1 is SGHRS and CDR2 is YFSETQ. This CDR3 region has 15 residues. The CDR3 here is CASSRDSGTGDGYTF. Here the CDR3 DNA reads TGCGCCAGCAGCCGGGACTCAGGAACAGGGGATGGCTACACCTTC.

This clone occurred once. The genes are TRBV28 and TRBJ2-7, with 10 positions matching TRBD1. The CDR3 length is 15 residues. Germline CDR1 is MDHEN and CDR2 is SYDVKM. The V gene end was trimmed by 4 bases and the J gene end by 3 bases; junction bases not matched to a gene: 6. The CDR3 DNA is TGTGCCAGCAGTTCTCCGGGACAGGGGCGCTACGAGCAGTACTTC. This codes for CASSSPGQGRYEQYF.

This sequence joins TRBV5-8 and TRBJ2-6, with D possibly TRBD2 on 5 matching bases. CDR3 size: 15 residues. Trimming shortened V by 6 bases and J by 4 bases, and 14 bases separated the two germline ends. From germline, CDR1 is SGHTS and CDR2 YDEGEE. This CDR3 is CASTLRGQGANVLTF. CDR3 DNA: TGTGCCAGCACCCTAAGAGGGCAAGGGGCCAACGTCCTGACTTTC. Using reference TRBV5-8 and TRBJ2-6 for the parts outside the CDR3, the full variable domain is EAGVTQSPTHLIKTRGQQATLRCSPISGHTSVYWYQQALGLGLQFLLWYDEGEERNRGNFPPRFSGRQFPNYSSELNVNALELEDSALYLCASTLRGQGANVLTFGAGSRLTVL.